Below are 18 T cell receptor beta chains sequenced from a single sample in a study of blood T cell repertoires in COVID-19. Profiled with immunoSEQ multiplex PCR; TCRdb holds only in-frame clones, not every one. The sample shows fewer than 250,000 clones, approximately 80% of them seen only once. The material sequenced was peripheral blood. The receptors were gathered from a woman aged 50 to 65 with acute or convalescent COVID-19.

V is TRBV7-2 and J is TRBJ2-1; no definite D call. Looked up from germline, CDR1 is SGHTA and CDR2 is FQGNSA. The CDR3 is 15 residues long. V was cut by 0 bases and J by 4 bases, with 10 bases left in between. CDR3 bases: TGTGCCAGCAGCTTAGCTGGAGTCGGGTACAATGAGCAGTTCTTC. It yields the protein CASSLAGVGYNEQFF.

This clone was recorded only once. The chain employs TRBV4-3 and TRBJ1-4, with a weak D call TRBD1 (5 bases). The CDR3 sequence is 16 residues long. The V gene lost 1 base and the J gene lost 8 bases, with 17 bases spanning the gap. The germline gives CDR1 LGHNA, CDR2 YSLEER. CDR3 sequence: CASSQGVGVVEEKLFF. The CDR3 region has the DNA TGCGCCAGCAGCCAAGGGGTAGGGGTCGTTGAGGAAAAACTGTTTTTT.

The chain links TRBV15 to TRBJ2-2; tentatively, D is TRBD1 (6 bases). V lost 1 base, J lost 8 bases, and 14 bases lay in between. CDR3 length equals 15 residues. CDR1 and CDR2 (germline): LNHNV, YYDKDF (reference sequence). CDR3 sequence (DNA): TGTGCCACCAGCAGAGGGGGACACGGCAGGGGGGAGCTGTTTTTT. Its protein is CATSRGGHGRGELFF.

The chain couples TRBV9 to TRBJ2-5, with TRBD2 matching over 9 bases. In germline, CDR1 is SGDLS, CDR2 YYNGEE. This CDR3 has 15 residues. V was pared by 1 base and J by 1 base, with 2 bases of the junction left unmatched. CDR3 protein: CASSVQAGGQETQYF. The CDR3 DNA reads as TGTGCCAGCAGCGTACAAGCGGGGGGCCAAGAGACCCAGTACTTC.

V is TRBV19 and J is TRBJ1-1; tentatively, D is TRBD1 (6 bases). Germline-derived CDR1 and CDR2 are LNHDA and SQIVND (reference sequence). The length of the CDR3 is 16 residues. Trimming pared 8 bases from V and 1 base from J, leaving 20 bases between. The CDR3, as DNA: TGTGCCAGTCTACTGATGGATGCAGGGGAGAACACTGAAGCTTTCTTT. This sequence encodes CASLLMDAGENTEAFF.

The V call is TRBV13, the J call TRBJ2-7, with TRBD2 as a possible D gene (5 bases). CDR1 is PRHDT and CDR2 is FYEKMQ in the germline V gene (reference sequence). V dropped 5 bases and J dropped 2 bases, with 19 bases sitting between them. The CDR3 extends over 16 amino acids. CDR3 residues: CASSLLRAAAPYEQYF. The CDR3 nucleotides are TGTGCCAGCAGCCTGCTACGAGCGGCCGCGCCCTACGAGCAGTACTTC.

The chain has TRBV27 and TRBJ2-7, with 10 bases aligning to TRBD1. Trimming removed 1 base from V and 0 bases from J; junction bases left unmatched: 6. This CDR3 is 17 amino acids long. Germline CDR1 is MNHEY and CDR2 is SMNVEV (reference sequence). For the CDR3, the DNA is TGTGCCAGCAGTTTATATGGGGACAGGGGCAGCTCCTACGAGCAGTACTTC. Translation gives CASSLYGDRGSSYEQYF.

The rearrangement links TRBV19 to TRBJ2-5, with 12 positions matching TRBD1. Unmatched junction bases numbered 8, after V lost 5 bases and J lost 7 bases. This CDR3 comprises 15 residues. Germline V gene lookup returns CDR1 LNHDA and CDR2 SQIVND (reference sequence). The CDR3 DNA sequence: TGTGCCAGTAGTTCGGGACAGGGGGCAGGGAGGACCCAGTACTTC. As protein: CASSSGQGAGRTQYF.

The genes are TRBV19 and TRBJ2-1; D not certain. The CDR3 length is 14 residues. CDR1 and CDR2 from the germline V gene are LNHDA and SQIVND (reference sequence). V lost 1 base and J 8 bases, leaving 12 bases between the germline ends. CDR3 sequence: CASSIGPSDDEQFF. In DNA form, the CDR3 reads TGTGCCAGTAGTATAGGCCCCAGCGACGATGAGCAGTTCTTC.

This clone appeared once. The V gene is TRBV5-1, the J gene TRBJ2-4; 8 bases line up with TRBD1. The germline V gene has CDR1 SGHRS and CDR2 YFSETQ. The CDR3 is made up of 17 amino acids. The trim removed 4 bases at V and 9 bases at J, leaving 18 bases unmatched. The CDR3 loop reads CASSPDIRTGKSSIQYF. The CDR3 DNA sequence: TGCGCCAGCAGCCCGGACATTCGGACAGGGAAGTCGAGCATTCAGTACTTC.

The V gene is TRBV9, the J gene TRBJ1-6; D not resolved. V was cut by 4 bases and J by 8 bases, with 13 bases left in between. CDR3 length equals 14 residues. Germline assignment: CDR1 SGDLS and CDR2 YYNGEE. This CDR3 is CASSPHQEDSPLHF. The CDR3 DNA follows: TGTGCCAGCAGCCCTCACCAGGAGGATTCACCCCTCCACTTT.

The chain links TRBV9 to TRBJ2-7, with 8 bases aligning to TRBD1. J lost 3 bases, V lost 0 bases, and 5 bases had no gene match. The CDR3 is made up of 15 amino acids. Per germline, CDR1 SGDLS and CDR2 YYNGEE. CDR3 DNA sequence: TGTGCCAGCAGCGTAGGGGCAGGGGGCGTCTACGAGCAGTACTTC. Protein product: CASSVGAGGVYEQYF.

The chain couples TRBV27 to TRBJ2-5; 7 positions match TRBD1. This CDR3 has 14 amino acids. V shed 5 bases and J 3 bases; nucleotides not matched to a gene: 6. The germline V gene encodes CDR1 MNHEY and CDR2 SMNVEV (reference sequence). Here the CDR3 reads CASSPDRFKETQYF. DNA for the CDR3: TGTGCCAGCAGTCCGGACAGGTTTAAAGAGACCCAGTACTTC.

The chain couples TRBV7-3 to TRBJ1-1; 9 positions agree with TRBD1. The V gene's germline CDR1 is SGHTA and CDR2 FQGTGA. The CDR3 has 13 residues. The J segment lost 6 bases and the V segment lost 5 bases, leaving 4 bases of the junction unmatched. DNA of the CDR3: TGTGCCAGCAGCGGACAGGGGCGGGCTGAAGCTTTCTTT. Its protein product is CASSGQGRAEAFF.

The chain uses TRBV4-3 and TRBJ2-7; 7 positions agree with TRBD1. Germline values: CDR1 LGHNA, CDR2 YSLEER. V trimming: 1 base; J trimming: 3 bases; junction bases outside the gene matches: 6. CDR3 size: 15 residues. CDR3 nucleotide sequence: TGCGCCAGCAGCCAAGGACAGGGATTTTACTACGAGCAGTACTTC. The encoded protein is CASSQGQGFYYEQYF.

Note on this clone: A read error may explain this, as a much larger clone is one base away. The genes are TRBV7-2 and TRBJ2-2, with 9 nucleotides matching TRBD2. Losses at the gene ends were 5 bases for V and 5 bases for J; bases not matched to a gene: 9. This CDR3 is 16 amino acids long. Per germline, CDR1 SGHTA and CDR2 FQGNSA. The CDR3 DNA reads as TGTGCCAGCAGCGGAGGTCGCGGGGGGGGAACCGGGGAGCTGTTTTTT. This sequence encodes CASSGGRGGGTGELFF.

This rearrangement joins TRBV7-9 to TRBJ2-3, with 12 bases matching TRBD2. CDR3 length: 16 amino acids. V lost 5 bases, J lost 1 base, and 4 bases stayed unmatched. Germline V CDR1 and CDR2: SEHNR, FQNEAQ (reference sequence). This CDR3 is CASSNRTSGGTDTQYF. In nucleotides, the CDR3 is TGTGCCAGCAGCAACAGGACTAGCGGGGGCACAGATACGCAGTATTTT.

This clone appeared a single time. This chain uses TRBV6-1 with TRBJ2-4; D is ambiguous. The CDR3 has 15 residues. Germline-derived CDR1 and CDR2 are MNHNS and SASEGT. Trimming left V 1 base short and J 3 bases short, with 10 bases between. The CDR3, as DNA: TGTGCCAGCAGTGAAGGGGCTGGCCTCAAAAACATTCAGTACTTC. It yields the protein CASSEGAGLKNIQYF.